These 7 T cell receptor beta chains were all obtained from the same sample, sequenced in a study of blood T cell repertoires in COVID-19. Only in-frame clones appear in the TCRdb table, and some are missing; sequencing was by immunoSEQ multiplex PCR. This sample has 190,000 or so clones, with approximately 80% found just once. Sequencing was carried out using PBMCs or T cells enriched from blood (not recorded which). The origin of the receptors is a man in his forties who had recovered from COVID-19.

The chain joins TRBV2 to TRBJ1-2; D is possibly TRBD1 (6 bases). V lost 6 bases and J lost 1, with 15 bases in between. The CDR3 is made up of 15 amino acids. Per the germline V gene, CDR1 is SNHLY and CDR2 is FYNNEI. CDR3: CASRVGAAINYGYTF. CDR3 bases: TGTGCCAGCAGGGTGGGGGCCGCTATTAACTATGGCTACACCTTC.

This clone appeared a single time. The chain recombines TRBV30 with TRBJ2-2; maybe TRBD1 (5 bases). CDR3 length: 14 residues. Germline V gene data show CDR1 as GTSNPN and CDR2 as SVGIG (reference sequence). V lost 3 bases, J lost 3 bases, and 11 bases lay in between. As DNA, the CDR3 is TGTGCCTGGAGCGCCGACAGCTACACCGGGGAGCTGTTTTTT. Protein: CAWSADSYTGELFF.

The gene calls are TRBV28 and TRBJ1-6; perhaps TRBD1 as D (6 bases). The length of the CDR3 is 16 residues. V gave up 5 bases and J gave up 10 bases, with 21 bases separating them. Germline values: CDR1 MDHEN, CDR2 SYDVKM. The CDR3 loop is CASSLIGRGSGSPLHF. DNA for the CDR3: TGTGCCAGCAGTCTAATTGGCAGGGGTTCAGGGTCACCCCTCCACTTT.

V and J are TRBV11-3 and TRBJ1-1; no firm D call. The germline V gene has CDR1 SGHNT and CDR2 YENEEA. This CDR3 has 13 amino acids. V shed 5 bases and J shed 1 base, with 8 bases lying between them. Here the CDR3 DNA reads TGTGCCAGCAGCGAACAGCAGAACACTGAAGCTTTCTTT. It translates to CASSEQQNTEAFF.

This chain uses TRBV15 with TRBJ2-4; D perhaps matches TRBD1 (6 bases). This CDR3 contains 12 residues. From germline, CDR1 is LNHNV and CDR2 YYDKDF (reference sequence). V was trimmed by 5 bases and J by 9 bases, leaving 11 bases between them. CDR3 protein: CATSRQGLIQYF. In DNA, the CDR3 is TGTGCCACCAGCCGCCAGGGGCTCATTCAGTACTTC.

This chain joins TRBV7-2 and TRBJ1-1, with 10 bases lining up with TRBD1. V trimming: 1 base; J trimming: 11 bases; junction bases outside the gene matches: 4. Germline values: CDR1 SGHTA, CDR2 FQGNSA. CDR3 size: 13 residues. In DNA form, the CDR3 reads TGTGCCAGCAGCTTAGAGGACAGGGGGACGGCTTTCTTT. It codes for CASSLEDRGTAFF.

The chain has TRBV3-1 (or the pseudogene TRBV3-2) and TRBJ2-7; D is uncertain. The V end was cut by 4 bases, the J end by 7 bases, with 11 bases between. CDR1 is LGHDT, CDR2 YNNKEL, per germline (reference sequence). The CDR3 contains 12 residues. The DNA of the CDR3 is TGTGCCAGCAGCCGCTACGAACGGGAGCAGTACTTC. Protein: CASSRYEREQYF.